The following is a TCR beta chain sequence with its context. Antigen: not known. TCRdb's copy holds only in-frame clones and misses some; the assay was immunoSEQ multiplex PCR. The table records around 39,000 clones, around 90% of them present only once. Germline assignment: CDR1 MNHNY and CDR2 SVGAGI (reference sequence). Between the trimmed V and J ends, which lost 5 bases and 5 bases, there was a span of 13 bases. The CDR3 spans 14 residues. This sample was taken from a study of T cells in localized non-small cell lung cancer. Findings and limits, study-wide: Prolonged overall survival went with higher T cell density in the blood. Adjacent lung exhibited a median of around 60 among the 100 most abundant tumor clones. Of the tissues analyzed, uninvolved adjacent lung showed maximal T cell clonality, greater than tumor. Owing to sequencing of a solitary tumor region, heterogeneity cannot be discounted.

The sequencing used peripheral blood, collected before any cancer treatment. This TCR derives from a woman aged 35-75 years with stage I lung adenocarcinoma. The chain carries TRBV6-6 and TRBJ1-3, with a weak D call TRBD1 (6 bases). The CDR3: CASSGGTSRNTIYF. As DNA, the CDR3 is TGTGCCAGCAGTGGTGGGACAAGTCGAAACACCATATATTTT.